The 2 T cell receptor beta chains below were found in one sample sequenced in a study of blood T cell repertoires in COVID-19. Assay used: immunoSEQ multiplex PCR; TCRdb lists only in-frame clones, some missing. Of roughly 220,000 clones in the sample, roughly nine tenths were seen once. Sequenced input: PBMCs or T cells enriched from blood (not recorded which). These receptor sequences come from a woman under 30 in a cohort exposed to, infected with or recovered from COVID-19 (not recorded which).

This chain links TRBV18 with TRBJ1-2, with TRBD1 as a possible D gene (5 bases). Trimming pared 0 bases from V and 8 bases from J, leaving 16 bases between. The CDR3 runs to 15 residues. CDR1 is KGHSH and CDR2 is LQKENI in the germline V gene. The CDR3 DNA follows: TGTGCCAGCTCACCACCGAGCCAGGGTAGTTACGGCTACACCTTC. This codes for CASSPPSQGSYGYTF.

V gene TRBV3-1 (or the pseudogene TRBV3-2) combines with J gene TRBJ2-7; 7 bases line up with TRBD2. V trimming: 1 base; J trimming: 5 bases; junction bases outside the gene matches: 5. CDR1 is LGHDT and CDR2 is YNNKEL in the germline V gene (reference sequence). The CDR3 has 14 residues. CDR3 region: CASSQGGRVDEQYF. For the CDR3, the DNA is TGTGCCAGCAGCCAAGGGGGGAGGGTTGACGAGCAGTACTTC.